Below are 32 T cell receptor beta chains sequenced from a single sample in a study of T cells in tuberculosis. Sorting used thawed, overnight-rested PBMC stained with anti-CD3, a viability dye and GMM-loaded CD1B tetramer. CD1B tetramers were loaded with Rhodococcus equi-derived C32 glucose monomycolate. Profiled with immunoSEQ multiplex PCR; TCRdb holds only in-frame clones, not every one. Of approximately 88,000 clones in the sample, approximately 90% were seen once. The sample consisted of CD1b-GMM tetramer-negative cells sorted from PBMCs. Receptors originate from an adult woman with latent tuberculosis.

This chain joins TRBV10-2 and TRBJ2-5; 8 bases map to TRBD2. The CDR3 totals 14 residues. The germline CDR1 and CDR2 sequences are WSHSY and SAAADI. The junction had 4 bases not matched to a gene; V was cut back by 4 bases and J by 3 bases. The CDR3 DNA reads as TGCGCCAGCAGTGCATTAGCGGGGAAAGAGACCCAGTACTTC. Encoded protein: CASSALAGKETQYF.

The V and J genes are TRBV5-1 and TRBJ2-6, with 12 bases aligning to TRBD1. J gave up 2 bases and V 0 bases, and 12 bases lay outside the gene matches. The CDR3 spans 21 residues. The germline CDR1 and CDR2 sequences are SGHRS and YFSETQ. The CDR3 DNA reads TGCGCCAGCAGCTTGGTTGGTTCCCGGGACAGGGGGCATCCTGGGGCCAACGTCCTGACTTTC. Its protein is CASSLVGSRDRGHPGANVLTF.

The rearrangement joins TRBV18 to TRBJ1-5, with TRBD1 identical over 7 bases. Per germline, CDR1 KGHSH and CDR2 LQKENI. Losses at the gene ends were 3 bases for V and 4 bases for J; bases not matched to a gene: 6. There are 15 residues in the CDR3. The CDR3 DNA follows: TGTGCCAGCTCACCGGACGGACAGGCTAATCAGCCCCAGCATTTT. Amino acid sequence: CASSPDGQANQPQHF. The complete variable domain, with remaining parts taken from reference TRBV18 and TRBJ1-5, reads NAGVMQNPRHLVRRRGQEARLRCSPMKGHSHVYWYRQLPEEGLKFMVYLQKENIIDESGMPKERFSAEFPKEGPSILRIQQVVRGDSAAYFCASSPDGQANQPQHFGDGTRLSIL.

CDR3: CASSYSAGGNSPLHF. CDR3 DNA: TGTGCCAGCAGTTACTCGGCAGGGGGGAATTCACCCCTCCACTTT. The chain joins TRBV6-5 to TRBJ1-6; 7 bases are shared with TRBD1. This CDR3 is 15 amino acids long. Losses at the gene ends were 0 bases for V and 7 bases for J; bases not matched to a gene: 3. Germline V gene data show CDR1 as MNHEY and CDR2 as SVGAGI.

CDR3 bases: TGTGCCAGCAGCCCCCGGACAGGGCAACGCTATGGCTACACCTTC. The encoded protein is CASSPRTGQRYGYTF. The chain carries TRBV7-8 and TRBJ1-2; TRBD1 aligns across 8 bases. Trimming at V came to 5 bases and at J to 4 bases, leaving 9 bases not matched to a gene. Germline lookup yields CDR1 SGHVS and CDR2 FQNEAQ. The CDR3 consists of 15 residues.

This chain connects TRBV27 to TRBJ1-6; D may be TRBD1 (6 bases). Trimming pared 5 bases from V and 9 bases from J, leaving 17 bases between. The CDR3 has 15 residues. The germline V gene has CDR1 MNHEY and CDR2 SMNVEV (reference sequence). CDR3 sequence (DNA): TGTGCCAGCAGTCCCCCAGGGGTCCCCAGTTCACCCCTCCACTTT. As protein: CASSPPGVPSSPLHF.

The table lists this clone with a few counts. V usage is TRBV7-9 and J usage is TRBJ2-7, with D maybe TRBD1 (6 bases). V lost 5 bases and J 4 bases, leaving 15 bases between the germline ends. The germline V gene has CDR1 SEHNR and CDR2 FQNEAQ (reference sequence). The CDR3 is made up of 14 amino acids. DNA of the CDR3: TGTGCCAGCAGCCAGCTCACAGGGACGTACGAGCAGTACTTC. Its translation is CASSQLTGTYEQYF.

The chain has TRBV27 and TRBJ1-5, with D perhaps matching TRBD1 (6 bases). From germline, CDR1 is MNHEY and CDR2 SMNVEV (reference sequence). The V end lost 5 bases, the J end lost 1 base, and 27 bases lay between the germline ends. This CDR3 is 20 amino acids long. CDR3 loop: CASSDSWGAEVGGSNQPQHF. CDR3 DNA sequence: TGTGCCAGCAGTGACTCCTGGGGGGCGGAGGTCGGGGGGAGCAATCAGCCCCAGCATTTT.

The chain recombines TRBV10-3 with TRBJ2-7, with D possibly TRBD1 on 5 matching bases. This CDR3 spans 14 amino acids. Germline loops: CDR1 ENHRY, CDR2 SYGVKD. V was trimmed by 2 bases and J by 3 bases, leaving 11 bases between them. DNA for the CDR3: TGTGCCATCAGTGAGCGGGCCAGGGACTACGAGCAGTACTTC. Its translation: CAISERARDYEQYF.

The genes are TRBV5-6 and TRBJ2-7; 10 bases are a match to TRBD1. Germline assignment: CDR1 SGHDT and CDR2 YYEEEE. The J segment lost 6 bases and the V segment lost 0 bases, leaving 3 bases of the junction unmatched. The CDR3 runs to 14 residues. CDR3 amino acids: CASSLGQGAAEQYV. CDR3 sequence (DNA): TGTGCCAGCAGCTTGGGACAGGGGGCGGCCGAGCAGTACGTC.

The chain couples TRBV9 to TRBJ2-1; 8 bases align to TRBD2. This CDR3 region has 15 residues. V lost 0 bases, J lost 7 bases, and 6 bases stayed unmatched. Germline loops: CDR1 SGDLS, CDR2 YYNGEE. The CDR3: CASSVEGLDVNEQFF. The CDR3 region has the DNA TGTGCCAGCAGCGTAGAGGGACTAGATGTTAATGAGCAGTTCTTC.

The chain employs TRBV15 and TRBJ1-1, with a weak D call TRBD1 (5 bases). The V end lost 3 bases, the J end lost 7 bases, and 9 bases lay between the germline ends. Germline CDR1 and CDR2: LNHNV and YYDKDF (reference sequence). The CDR3 loop spans 12 amino acids. The DNA for the CDR3 is TGTGCCACCAGCAGTACAGGAATTGAAGCTTTCTTT. It translates to CATSSTGIEAFF. Full variable domain (rest looked up from reference TRBV15 and TRBJ1-1): DAMVIQNPRYQVTQFGKPVTLSCSQTLNHNVMYWYQQKSSQAPKLLFHYYDKDFNNEADTPDNFQSRRPNTSFCFLDIRSPGLGDTAMYLCATSSTGIEAFFGQGTRLTVV.

The chain links TRBV25-1 to TRBJ2-2; D is uncertain. V lost 1 base to trimming and J lost 3 bases, with 9 bases between them. Germline CDR1 is MGHDK and CDR2 is SYGVNS. This CDR3 is built from 15 residues. CDR3 loop: CASSELYTDTGELFF. DNA of the CDR3: TGTGCCAGCAGTGAATTATACACAGACACCGGGGAGCTGTTTTTT.

The CDR3: CASSQVGLTGKNSPLHF. In nucleotides, the CDR3 is TGCGCCAGCAGCCAAGTCGGGCTGACGGGGAAGAATTCACCCCTCCACTTT. The V and J genes are TRBV4-1 and TRBJ1-6; D unclear. The germline CDR1 and CDR2 sequences are MGHRA and YSYEKL. Trimming stripped 1 base from V and 7 bases from J, with 17 bases between. The CDR3 is 17 amino acids.

The table lists this clone with a count of one. This chain connects TRBV25-1 to TRBJ1-6; 9 nucleotides match TRBD1. The ends lost 4 bases at V and 9 bases at J; junction bases unmatched: 7. CDR3 length: 15 residues. CDR1 is MGHDK and CDR2 is SYGVNS in the germline V gene. The CDR3 region is CASSADRGYCSPLHF. The CDR3 DNA reads TGTGCCAGCAGTGCGGACAGGGGTTATTGTTCACCCCTCCACTTT.

The rearrangement uses TRBV2 and TRBJ2-7, with 9 positions matching TRBD1. Germline assignment: CDR1 SNHLY and CDR2 FYNNEI. V shed 6 bases, J shed 3 bases, and the junction held 9 bases outside the gene matches. The CDR3 has 15 residues. DNA of the CDR3: TGTGCCAGCAGCGCCGGGACAGGGTTTCTCTACGAGCAGTACGTC. Translation: CASSAGTGFLYEQYV.

The rearrangement uses TRBV19 and TRBJ2-5; 13 nucleotides line up with TRBD2. Germline assignment: CDR1 LNHDA and CDR2 SQIVND (reference sequence). Trimming took 5 bases from V and 0 from J; bases not matched to a gene: 3. The CDR3 totals 16 residues. CDR3 nucleotides: TGTGCCAGTAGTGCCGGGACTAGCGGGGACCAAGAGACCCAGTACTTC. Translating gives CASSAGTSGDQETQYF.

The J gene is TRBJ1-2, the V gene TRBV6-1; possibly TRBD1 for D (6 bases). This CDR3 is 15 amino acids long. V was trimmed by 2 bases and J by 0 bases, leaving 10 bases between them. Germline assignment: CDR1 MNHNS and CDR2 SASEGT. CDR3 in amino acids: CASSELGTPNYGYTF. DNA for the CDR3: TGTGCCAGCAGTGAATTGGGGACACCTAACTATGGCTACACCTTC.

A single count supports this clone. The V call is TRBV5-4, the J call TRBJ1-3, with TRBD1 matching 7 bases. V trimming: 4 bases; J trimming: 4 bases; junction bases outside the gene matches: 11. Germline CDR1 SGHNT, CDR2 YYREEE (reference sequence). The CDR3 is 16 residues long. The CDR3 protein is CASSRDRVASGNTIYF. In DNA, the CDR3 is TGTGCCAGCAGCAGAGACAGGGTGGCTTCGGGAAACACCATATATTTT.

The gene calls are TRBV27 and TRBJ2-7, with D possibly TRBD2 on 6 matching bases. V lost 3 bases and J 0 bases, leaving 9 bases between the germline ends. The length of the CDR3 is 14 residues. From germline, CDR1 is MNHEY and CDR2 SMNVEV (reference sequence). CDR3 nucleotide sequence: TGTGCCAGCAGTTTCGGGAGCAACTCCTACGAGCAGTACGTC. It specifies CASSFGSNSYEQYV.

J is TRBJ2-7 and V is TRBV6-1; TRBD1 might be the D (5 bases). The ends were cut back, 2 bases at V and 2 bases at J, with 7 bases in the middle. Germline CDR1 and CDR2: MNHNS and SASEGT. This CDR3 region has 13 residues. The CDR3 reads CASSEQGPYEQYV. The CDR3 nucleotides are TGTGCCAGCAGTGAACAGGGTCCCTACGAGCAGTACGTC.

The rearrangement joins TRBV18 to TRBJ2-1, with no clear D. This CDR3 spans 15 amino acids. CDR1 and CDR2 from the germline V gene are KGHSH and LQKENI. Trimming removed 4 bases from V and 0 bases from J, with 10 bases in between. CDR3 DNA: TGTGCCAGCTCACAAGACACTTACTCCTACAATGAGCAGTTCTTC. It codes for CASSQDTYSYNEQFF.

The rearrangement links TRBV4-3 to TRBJ2-2, with TRBD2 matching 14 bases. The CDR3 consists of 17 residues. Germline trimming cut 3 bases from V and 7 bases from J; bases unmatched to any gene: 7. Per germline, CDR1 LGHNA and CDR2 YSLEER. The CDR3 DNA sequence: TGCGCCAGCAGCCAGGGACTAGCGGGGGCCCCGTTCGGGGAGCTGTTTTTT. Its protein product is CASSQGLAGAPFGELFF.

The chain couples TRBV27 to TRBJ1-1; D is perhaps TRBD1 (5 bases). This CDR3 comprises 13 residues. The germline V and J ends were trimmed by 8 bases and 8 bases, with 18 bases remaining between them. Looked up from germline, CDR1 is MNHEY and CDR2 is SMNVEV (reference sequence). The CDR3 DNA reads TGTGCCAGCGTCAGGGCTCCTAATACAGAAGCTTTCTTT. Translated, it gives CASVRAPNTEAFF.

The V call is TRBV7-2, the J call TRBJ2-5; 13 positions agree with TRBD2. This CDR3 has 17 amino acids. V lost 1 base and J lost 2; bases outside the gene matches: 4. The V gene's germline CDR1 is SGHTA and CDR2 FQGNSA. In DNA, the CDR3 is TGTGCCAGCAGCTTAGGGAGGGGACTAGCGGGGCAAGAGACCCAGTACTTC. It translates to CASSLGRGLAGQETQYF.

The chain uses TRBV19 and TRBJ2-2; 10 bases line up with TRBD1. Per germline, CDR1 LNHDA and CDR2 SQIVND (reference sequence). CDR3 size: 16 residues. V was clipped by 3 bases and J by 1 base; unmatched bases: 2. The CDR3 sequence: CASSIGTGVNTGELFF. CDR3 coding DNA: TGTGCCAGTAGTATTGGGACAGGGGTGAACACCGGGGAGCTGTTTTTT.

This chain connects TRBV15 to TRBJ2-2; TRBD1 might be the D (6 bases). Germline V gene sequence: CDR1 LNHNV, CDR2 YYDKDF (reference sequence). The CDR3 totals 16 residues. Between the trimmed V and J ends, which lost 3 bases and 5 bases, there was a span of 16 bases. The CDR3 reads CATSSAGTQVTGELFF. The CDR3 nucleotides are TGTGCCACCAGCAGCGCCGGGACACAGGTGACCGGGGAGCTGTTTTTT.

The rearrangement uses TRBV5-6 and TRBJ2-1; a weak D match, TRBD2 (5 bases). With 0 bases removed from V and 12 bases from J, the gap between germline ends came to 10 bases. Germline V CDR1 and CDR2: SGHDT, YYEEEE. This CDR3 is built from 12 residues. The CDR3 loop is CASSLGSRGQFF. The CDR3 DNA is TGTGCCAGCAGCTTGGGGTCCCGGGGGCAGTTCTTC.

This chain links TRBV30 with TRBJ1-2; 7 positions match TRBD1. Germline V lookup: CDR1 GTSNPN, CDR2 SVGIG (reference sequence). V lost 3 bases and J lost 0; bases outside the gene matches: 4. The CDR3 runs to 14 residues. CDR3 nucleotides: TGTGCCTGGAGACCCACAGGGGCTAACTATGGCTACACCTTC. This sequence encodes CAWRPTGANYGYTF.

The chain employs TRBV11-2 and TRBJ2-3; perhaps TRBD1 as D (6 bases). This CDR3 comprises 15 residues. Trimming removed 5 bases from V and 4 bases from J, with 16 bases in between. From germline, CDR1 is SGHAT and CDR2 FQNNGV. CDR3 loop: CASSPDRGGSDTQYF. The CDR3 DNA follows: TGTGCCAGCAGCCCGGACAGAGGCGGGTCAGATACGCAGTATTTT. The variable domain in full, completed from reference TRBV11-2 and TRBJ2-3, reads EAGVAQSPRYKIIEKRQSVAFWCNPISGHATLYWYQQILGQGPKLLIQFQNNGVVDDSQLPKDRFSAERLKGVDSTLKIQPAKLEDSAVYLCASSPDRGGSDTQYFGPGTRLTVL.

The CDR3 reads CASSLVPAGYSSYNEQFF. CDR3 sequence (DNA): TGTGCCAGCAGCTTAGTTCCCGCGGGTTACAGCTCCTACAATGAGCAGTTCTTC. The chain links TRBV7-2 to TRBJ2-1; tentatively, D is TRBD2 (5 bases). The ends were cut back, 1 base at V and 0 bases at J, with 16 bases in the middle. This CDR3 is built from 18 residues. Germline CDR1 SGHTA, CDR2 FQGNSA.

The chain joins TRBV5-1 to TRBJ2-7, with D possibly being TRBD1 (6 bases). Between the trimmed V and J ends, which lost 0 bases and 4 bases, there was a span of 11 bases. This CDR3 is 14 amino acids long. Germline-derived CDR1 and CDR2 are SGHRS and YFSETQ. The CDR3 region is CASSLDNRVYEQYF. In DNA form, the CDR3 reads TGCGCCAGCAGCTTGGATAACAGGGTTTACGAGCAGTACTTC.